This paragraph covers one TCR beta chain sequence. Its antigen is as yet unknown. This may arise from a read error, as a much more abundant clone is one base away. The sample belongs to a study of spatial heterogeneity in lung cancer. Study-level information: PBMC samples from follow-up, when available, were sequenced at a median of approximately 24 months post-resection. More beta-chain than alpha-chain sequences were consistently detected.

V was trimmed by 0 bases and J by 0 bases, leaving 6 bases between them. Germline CDR1 SGHRS, CDR2 YFSETQ. The CDR3 has 14 residues. TCRdb ran MiXCR on the 5' RACE reads and lists one entry per CDR3 protein. The table lists tens of thousands of distinct CDR3 sequences, about an eighth of them singletons. Regarding time point: blood at routine non-recurrence follow-up after resection. Material for sequencing was whole RNA from tumor, nontumor lung or frozen PBMC, left unsorted. Study results and limitations: At resection, ubiquitous expanded tumor TCRs appeared in blood more than at follow-up.

Material: PBMCs, obtained at follow-up. The source of this sequence is a male donor with early-stage non-small cell lung cancer. The rearrangement joins TRBV5-1 to TRBJ1-1; D remains unclear. The CDR3 coding sequence is TGCGCCAGCAGCTTGGTCGCTTTGAACACTGAAGCTTTCTTT. It codes for CASSLVALNTEAFF.